What follows is one TCR beta chain and its context. Its antigen is unknown. Base qualities were left out, and no much larger clone turns up one base away. The data derive from a study of Ad26.COV2.S vaccination and SARS-CoV-2 variants (dated by TCRdb to the early 2020s). As for the study more broadly: TCRbeta repertoire sequencing was used to assess the specificity and breadth of SARS-CoV-2-reactive T cell receptors after Ad26.COV2.S vaccination. A total of 32 samples were included in the TCR-sequenced set, comprising around 19 Ad26.COV2.S vaccine recipients, 5 placebo recipients and 8 SARS-CoV-2 convalescent individuals.

Taken from the germline V gene (reference sequence), the CDR1 and CDR2 loops are MNHEY and SMNVEV. At the junction V is shortened by 11 bases and J by 7 bases, with 15 bases in between. The cysteine opens and the phenylalanine closes a CDR3 of 13 amino acids. Just the 39-base CDR3 DNA is kept, in frame starting at base 1. TCRbeta CDR3 regions were sequenced with the immunoSEQ Assay. After extraction, genomic DNA underwent amplification by bias-controlled multiplex PCR, followed by high-throughput sequencing. In the authors' own workflow: Collapsing and filtering of sequences were performed to quantify the absolute abundance of each unique TCRbeta CDR3 region. T cell fraction was estimated by normalizing TCRbeta template counts to usable DNA, with usable DNA measured through amplification of reference genes found in all nucleated cells. Repertoire TCRs were annotated as SARS-CoV-2-specific by exact matching of V gene, CDR3 amino acid sequence and J gene to a known reactive TCR set. The reference SARS-CoV-2 TCR set was derived from MIRA and filtered for enrichment in COVID-19-positive ImmuneCODE repertoires, a step that removed public or cross-reactive TCRs. Using the MIRA antigens, annotated TCRs were further analysed by specific ORF or by position within an ORF. Breadth was defined as annotated unique rearrangements over total unique productive rearrangements; depth was the summed frequency of those rearrangements. Two-sided Wilcoxon rank-sum tests were used to compare TCR breadth between groups. TCRdb took this table from immuneACCESS and kept in-frame rearrangements with V and J called. Such tables lack part of the clones; where checked against another copy, unresolved V genes explain under half of the gap, and the rest is unexplained. Clone size and V and J calls were adopted from that table, with D and trimming inferred from the DNA. This sample gives 43,000 or so clones in total; about 80% of them show up just once. In total, the top ten clones hold around 47% of the sample.

Overall results and qualifications from the work: According to the authors, total T cell responses may have been underestimated by the TCR breadth and depth analyses. After vaccination, substantial breadth of spike-specific CD8+ and CD4+ T cell responses was reported. Vaccine and placebo recipients had comparable non-spike TCR breadth, which fits with the vaccine containing only spike. Spike-specific TCR breadth was higher in Ad26.COV2.S recipients than in placebo recipients (P = 0.0014).

The meaning of the sample's time point label: individuals recovered from natural SARS-CoV-2 infection. This sequence originates from a human donor who had recovered from COVID-19. Sequencing used peripheral blood, obtained after recovery from COVID-19. This chain is built from TRBV27 and TRBJ1-6, with a weak D call of TRBD1 (6 bases match). The nucleotide sequence reads as follows: TGTGCCTCCGGACAGCGCTTGAATTCACCCCTCCACTTT. Its amino acids are CASGQRLNSPLHF.